The next 2 T cell receptor beta chains were all read from a single sample in a study of shared clonotypes between healthy human individuals. The repertoire was sequenced with immunoSEQ multiplex PCR; TCRdb's copy has only in-frame clones and lacks some. Among 2,500,000 or so clones, 93% were seen once, and the ten largest hold about 0.34%. Sequencing was done on a sample of naive CD4+ T cells from PBMCs. Stated subset: CD45RA+ positively selected. These receptors originate from a man aged 18 to 30 in good health. Some clones in this sample may be carry-over from other donors' samples.

Regarding this clone: The junction shows a germline mismatch at one end, possibly a read error. The chain uses TRBV9 and TRBJ1-1; D unclear. Germline values: CDR1 SGDLS, CDR2 YYNGEE. The CDR3 extends over 13 amino acids. DNA of the CDR3: TGCGCCAGCAGCACGGCCATGAACACTGAAGCTTTCTTT. Translating gives CASSTAMNTEAFF.

The chain carries TRBV27 and TRBJ1-3; no definite D call. Trimming cost V 7 bases and J 8 bases, with 21 bases left between them. The CDR3 runs 15 residues. Germline CDR1 and CDR2: MNHEY and SMNVEV (reference sequence). The chain's CDR3 is CASKNREEGRDTIYF. The CDR3 region has the DNA TGTGCCAGCAAAAATAGAGAGGAAGGGAGAGACACCATATATTTT.